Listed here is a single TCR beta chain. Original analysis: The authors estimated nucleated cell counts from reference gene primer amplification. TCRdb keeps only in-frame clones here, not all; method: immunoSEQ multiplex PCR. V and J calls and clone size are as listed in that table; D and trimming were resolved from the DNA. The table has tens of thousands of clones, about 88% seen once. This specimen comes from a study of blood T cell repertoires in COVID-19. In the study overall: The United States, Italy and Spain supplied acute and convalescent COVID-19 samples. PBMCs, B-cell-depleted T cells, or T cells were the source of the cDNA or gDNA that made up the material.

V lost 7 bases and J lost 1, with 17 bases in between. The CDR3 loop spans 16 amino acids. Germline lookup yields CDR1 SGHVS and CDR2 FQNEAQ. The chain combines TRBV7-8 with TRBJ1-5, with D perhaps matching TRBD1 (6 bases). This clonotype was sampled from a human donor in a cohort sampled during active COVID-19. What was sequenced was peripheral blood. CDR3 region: CASTETGPPSNQPQHF. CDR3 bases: TGTGCCAGCACCGAGACAGGCCCCCCGAGCAATCAGCCCCAGCATTTT.